The 7 T cell receptor beta chains given below trace back to one sample, sequenced in a study of T cells in localized non-small cell lung cancer. Assay used: immunoSEQ multiplex PCR; TCRdb lists only in-frame clones, some missing. The sample has about 52,000 clones, around three quarters seen once. The sample consisted of PBMCs, taken before any cancer treatment. These receptors came from a woman aged 35-75 years with stage II lung adenocarcinoma.

The rearrangement links TRBV28 to TRBJ2-5; TRBD1 agrees at 7 bases. This CDR3 has 15 residues. Germline V CDR1 and CDR2: MDHEN, SYDVKM. V gave up 4 bases and J gave up 2 bases; unmatched junction bases: 7. This CDR3 is CASSSRQGQQETQYF. The CDR3 region has the DNA TGTGCCAGCAGTTCCCGACAGGGACAACAAGAGACCCAGTACTTC.

The V call is TRBV28, the J call TRBJ1-1; TRBD1 might be the D (5 bases). This CDR3 comprises 16 residues. V was trimmed by 5 bases and J by 4 bases, leaving 20 bases between them. The germline V gene has CDR1 MDHEN and CDR2 SYDVKM. The CDR3 DNA reads TGTGCCAGCAGTCTCCCGCCCATAGGGGCGGCCACTGAAGCTTTCTTT. It is translated as CASSLPPIGAATEAFF.

Notes on this clone: At one end, the junction sequence differs from germline, possibly due to a read error. The rearrangement uses TRBV28 and TRBJ2-5; D is possibly TRBD1 (5 bases). Per the germline V gene, CDR1 is MDHEN and CDR2 is SYDVKM. The CDR3 has 15 residues. CDR3 DNA: TGTGCCGGCAGCCAAAAAGGGGCAGTCCAAGAGACCCAGTACTTC. This translates into CAGSQKGAVQETQYF.

The chain combines TRBV28 with TRBJ2-7; 10 nucleotides agree with TRBD1. Germline trimming cut 5 bases from V and 5 bases from J; bases unmatched to any gene: 9. The CDR3 contains 15 residues. Germline-derived CDR1 and CDR2 are MDHEN and SYDVKM. The CDR3 protein is CASSQTGQGRNEQYF. The DNA for the CDR3 is TGTGCCAGCAGTCAAACGGGACAGGGGAGAAACGAGCAGTACTTC.

The V gene is TRBV11-2, the J gene TRBJ2-7; 8 bases are shared with TRBD1. The J segment lost 5 bases and the V segment lost 5 bases, leaving 11 bases of the junction unmatched. In germline, CDR1 is SGHAT, CDR2 FQNNGV. The CDR3 runs 15 residues. DNA of the CDR3: TGTGCCAGCAGCGTAACAGGGGGATACATGGACGAGCAGTACTTC. It codes for CASSVTGGYMDEQYF. The whole variable domain, remainder taken from reference TRBV11-2 and TRBJ2-7, is EAGVAQSPRYKIIEKRQSVAFWCNPISGHATLYWYQQILGQGPKLLIQFQNNGVVDDSQLPKDRFSAERLKGVDSTLKIQPAKLEDSAVYLCASSVTGGYMDEQYFGPGTRLTVT.

The genes are TRBV20-1 and TRBJ1-4, with D unclear. The CDR3 is made up of 11 amino acids. Germline values: CDR1 DFQATT, CDR2 SNEGSKA (reference sequence). Between the trimmed V and J ends, which lost 6 bases and 6 bases, there was a span of 8 bases. CDR3 nucleotide sequence: TGCAGTGCAATGAGGGATGAAAAACTGTTTTTT. It encodes CSAMRDEKLFF.

The J gene is TRBJ1-4, the V gene TRBV6-6; D is uncertain. Looked up from germline, CDR1 is MNHNY and CDR2 is SVGAGI (reference sequence). Trimming took 5 bases from V and 8 from J, leaving 18 bases between them. This CDR3 comprises 15 residues. The CDR3 DNA follows: TGTGCCAGCAGTAGGGTACCGGGCCCCGAAGAAAAACTGTTTTTT. Protein: CASSRVPGPEEKLFF.